The entry below describes one T cell receptor (beta chain). What it recognizes is unknown. The sample comes from a study of T cell responses to AZD1222 COVID-19 vaccine. CDR1 SNHLY and CDR2 FYNNEI come from the germline V gene. The CDR3 has 14 residues. Unmatched junction bases numbered 6, after V lost 5 bases and J lost 4 bases. Notes on the study in general: Unmutated variant regions are reportedly the target of nearly half of TCRs that are spike-specific. Females outnumbered males among donors, who were mostly white British; clonal diversity was possibly underestimated. Repertoires were obtained only post-peak T cell response.

Measured with immunoSEQ multiplex PCR; TCRdb has only the in-frame clones, and not every one. The repertoire includes about 180,000 clones, about nine tenths of them detected once, and around 3% sits in the top ten. The V call is TRBV2, the J call TRBJ2-7, with 9 bases fitting TRBD1. The material was peripheral blood, obtained on day 0 of AZD1222 vaccination. The TCR comes from an adult in good health. This chain's CDR3 is CASSPDRGWYEQYF. CDR3 nucleotides: TGTGCCAGCAGTCCCGACAGGGGGTGGTACGAGCAGTACTTC. The variable domain in full, completed from reference TRBV2 and TRBJ2-7, reads EPEVTQTPSHQVTQMGQEVILRCVPISNHLYFYWYRQILGQKVEFLVSFYNNEISEKSEIFDDQFSVERPDGSNFTLKIRSTKLEDSAMYFCASSPDRGWYEQYFGPGTRLTVT.